This TCR beta chain emerged from a study of spatial heterogeneity in lung cancer. At the level of the study: Strong correlation was found between tumor-region TCR transcript counts and a T cell module score from matched bulk RNA-seq. Overall study results and limits: Tumor mutation count correlated with how many alpha and beta TCRs expanded intratumorally.

Unique molecular identifiers tagged every individual TCR cDNA molecule. TCRdb ran MiXCR on the 5' RACE reads and lists one entry per CDR3 protein. In the table there are approximately 3,500 distinct CDR3 sequences, about 30% of which are singletons. Germline CDR1 reads MDHEN; CDR2 reads SYDVKM. Trimming removed 3 bases at V and 8 bases at J, with 5 bases between. The CDR3 has 11 amino acids. Time point specified: sample taken at primary tumor resection. The donors were 55 to 85 patients with non-small cell lung cancer that was early-stage and untreated. This clonotype is termed large (0.1 to 1%). The antigen is unknown.

The sequencing used lung tumor tissue, collected at surgery. The receptor was isolated from a male donor with early-stage non-small cell lung cancer. The chain combines TRBV28 with TRBJ2-1; D gene unclear. The CDR3 nucleotides are TGTGCCAGCAGTTTCCCGGATGAGCAGTTCTTC. This sequence encodes CASSFPDEQFF.